The present entry profiles one T cell receptor (beta chain) with its context. Its antigen is not known. Method: immunoSEQ multiplex PCR; TCRdb's copy keeps in-frame clones and lacks some. In the table there are about a million clones, around 74% of which are singletons. The source of the sample is a study of shared clonotypes between healthy human individuals. Trimming took 7 bases from V and 5 from J; bases not matched to a gene: 15. The CDR3 loop spans 16 amino acids. CDR1 is SNHLY and CDR2 is FYNNEI in the germline V gene. Study-level results: The rarefaction results pointed to incomplete sorted-subset sequencing despite large depth.

This clonotype was sampled from a man between 18 and 29 years old in good health. The chain carries TRBV2 and TRBJ2-5, with 8 bases identical to TRBD2. Sequencing was done on a sample of memory CD4+ T cells sorted from blood. The subset denotes: CD45RA-negative fraction. CDR3 sequence (DNA): TGTGCCAGCAAGGGCGCGCGAAGCGGGAGAGGGGAGACCCAGTACTTC. Its translation: CASKGARSGRGETQYF.